This TCR beta chain emerged from a study of control samples from healthy donors and cancer patients. The repertoire was sequenced with immunoSEQ multiplex PCR; TCRdb's copy has only in-frame clones and lacks some. The sample shows more than 95,000 clones, around 89% of them seen only once. V dropped 4 bases and J dropped 6; count of bases not matched to a gene: 10. Germline values: CDR1 SGHDN, CDR2 FVKESK. This CDR3 comprises 17 residues. What was sequenced was blood. The source is a woman between 65 and 79 years old in good health. This sequence joins TRBV14 and TRBJ2-3, with 13 nucleotides matching TRBD2. CDR3 region: CASSLRTSGGRMDTQYF. DNA for the CDR3: TGTGCCAGCAGCCTACGGACTAGCGGGGGCCGAATGGATACGCAGTATTTT.